This TCR beta chain was sequenced for a study of blood T cell repertoires in COVID-19. Germline CDR1 reads MDHEN; CDR2 reads SYDVKM. The CDR3 covers 15 residues. Sequencing used immunoSEQ multiplex PCR; TCRdb keeps in-frame clones, though not all of them. The table lists around 300,000 clones, around 90% of them singletons, with 1% in the top ten. Details on this clone: A junction boundary mismatches the germline segment, possibly from a read error.

V is TRBV28 and J is TRBJ1-2; TRBD1 might be the D (5 bases). The sequence was obtained from a woman between 40 and 55 years old with COVID-19, enrolled during active disease. The sequencing input was peripheral blood. The CDR3 spells CASSLEGVGGYGCTF. CDR3 DNA: TGTGCCAGCAGTTTAGAAGGGGTGGGAGGATATGGCTGCACCTTC.